These 32 T cell receptor beta chains were all obtained from the same sample, sequenced in a study of blood T cells in healthy people across ages. The authors ran a second PCR of 7 to 11 cycles using a sample-barcoded 5' primer and a J-beta primer mix. TCRdb passed the 5' RACE reads through MiXCR, listing each CDR3 protein once. The sample carries more than 1,000,000 distinct CDR3 sequences, less than 25% recorded once. The same data also contributed to another study, on T cells of mothers and their children.

The sample comprised blood. The receptors shown here come from a girl aged 2-10 years in good health.

The genes are TRBV29-1 and TRBJ2-7; 9 bases line up with TRBD2. Germline loops: CDR1 SQVTM, CDR2 ANQGSEA. CDR3 length: 12 amino acids. The trim removed 5 bases at V and 7 bases at J, leaving 6 bases unmatched. In DNA, the CDR3 is TGCAGCGTTTTAGCGGGAGCTCGGGAGCAGTACTTC. Amino acids: CSVLAGAREQYF.

This clonotype was picked up many times. The CDR3 DNA reads as TGTGCCAGCAGCTCCCCGGGAGGCAGGATGAGCACAGATACGCAGTATTTT. This translates into CASSSPGGRMSTDTQYF. V and J are TRBV7-2 and TRBJ2-3, with 7 bases matching TRBD2. The V and J ends lost 4 bases and 0 bases, in that order; junction bases with no gene match: 10. In germline, CDR1 is SGHTA, CDR2 FQGNSA. CDR3 size: 17 residues.

This clonotype showed up just a few times. This chain connects TRBV6-1 to TRBJ2-1, with 7 bases aligning to TRBD2. Germline lookup yields CDR1 MNHNS and CDR2 SASEGT. V was clipped by 3 bases and J by 0 bases; unmatched bases: 5. CDR3 length: 16 amino acids. The CDR3 region is CASSDRRESSYNEQFF. The CDR3 nucleotides are TGTGCCAGCAGTGATCGGCGGGAGAGCTCCTACAATGAGCAGTTCTTC.

The chain recombines TRBV2 with TRBJ2-7, with D uncertain. CDR1 SNHLY and CDR2 FYNNEI come from the germline V gene. Trimming shortened V by 0 bases and J by 3 bases, and 15 bases separated the two germline ends. The CDR3 loop spans 16 amino acids. CDR3 in DNA: TGTGCCAGCAGTGAAGCGGGGATCGGCTGGTTCTACGAGCAGTACTTC. Its protein is CASSEAGIGWFYEQYF.

The J gene is TRBJ2-1, the V gene TRBV6-5, with D perhaps assigned TRBD1 or TRBD2 (6 bases each). The CDR3 covers 15 residues. The germline V gene has CDR1 MNHEY and CDR2 SVGAGI. The ends were cut back, 6 bases at V and 3 bases at J, with 15 bases in the middle. The CDR3 loop is CASSPGRGVYNEQFF. The CDR3 DNA is TGTGCCAGCAGCCCCGGTAGGGGGGTCTACAATGAGCAGTTCTTC.

J is TRBJ1-5 and V is TRBV4-1; D is possibly TRBD1 (5 bases). There are 14 residues in the CDR3. The V end lost 1 base, the J end lost 7 bases, and 11 bases lay between the germline ends. CDR1 and CDR2 from the germline V gene are MGHRA and YSYEKL. CDR3 protein: CASSQGVGVQPQHF. Here the CDR3 DNA reads TGCGCCAGCAGCCAAGGCGTGGGGGTGCAGCCCCAGCATTTT.

This clonotype was recorded a few times. The chain carries TRBV12-3 or TRBV12-4 and TRBJ1-4, with 7 bases identical to TRBD1. The CDR3 is 16 residues long. V lost 3 bases and J lost 5; bases outside the gene matches: 9. CDR3 sequence reads: CASSFFPDRTNEKLFF. As DNA, the CDR3 is TGTGCCAGCAGTTTTTTTCCGGACAGGACAAATGAAAAACTGTTTTTT.

This clonotype was recorded a few times. This rearrangement joins TRBV18 to TRBJ1-2, with D uncertain. The CDR3 has 14 residues. V was trimmed by 3 bases and J by 5 bases, leaving 13 bases between them. The germline V gene has CDR1 KGHSH and CDR2 LQKENI. For the CDR3, the DNA is TGTGCCAGCTCACCTTCTTATCCCCCATATGGCTACACCTTC. Amino acids: CASSPSYPPYGYTF. The whole variable domain, remainder taken from reference TRBV18 and TRBJ1-2, is NAGVMQNPRHLVRRRGQEARLRCSPMKGHSHVYWYRQLPEEGLKFMVYLQKENIIDESGMPKERFSAEFPKEGPSILRIQQVVRGDSAAYFCASSPSYPPYGYTFGSGTRLTVV.

This clonotype was counted a few times. CDR3 sequence: CASGKGQGYQETQYF. In DNA, the CDR3 is TGTGCCAGCGGGAAGGGACAGGGCTACCAAGAGACCCAGTACTTC. The rearrangement uses TRBV7-9 and TRBJ2-7; 9 bases line up with TRBD1. TRBJ2-5 matches the DNA end more closely, so the J call is doubtful. The germline gives CDR1 SEHNR, CDR2 FQNEAQ (reference sequence). This CDR3 spans 15 amino acids.

The CDR3 reads CASSYLRTIANEKLFF. In DNA form, the CDR3 reads TGTGCCAGCAGTTACCTCCGTACAATCGCGAATGAAAAACTGTTTTTT. V gene TRBV6-5 combines with J gene TRBJ1-4; no clear D. This CDR3 comprises 16 residues. The germline gives CDR1 MNHEY, CDR2 SVGAGI. V gave up 2 bases and J gave up 5 bases, with 15 bases separating them.

The chain carries TRBV29-1 and TRBJ1-1; maybe TRBD1 (5 bases). CDR3 size: 13 residues. The ends were cut back, 6 bases at V and 6 bases at J, with 17 bases in the middle. Germline V gene data show CDR1 as SQVTM and CDR2 as ANQGSEA. The DNA of the CDR3 is TGCAGCGTCGGTATAGTAGGGGACCCTGAAGCTTTCTTT. Translating gives CSVGIVGDPEAFF.

The genes are TRBV4-1 and TRBJ2-5; the D is unclear. The J call may be mistaken, given a closer DNA end match to TRBJ2-1. This CDR3 has 11 residues. In germline, CDR1 is MGHRA, CDR2 YSYEKL. CDR3 sequence (DNA): TGCGCCAGCAGCCAAACCAATGAGCAGTTCTTC. This sequence encodes CASSQTNEQFF.

This clonotype was seen only a few times. The chain has TRBV20-1 and TRBJ1-3, with TRBD1 as a possible D gene (5 bases). Trimming shortened V by 5 bases and J by 4 bases, and 15 bases separated the two germline ends. The CDR3 runs to 14 residues. In germline, CDR1 is DFQATT, CDR2 SNEGSKA (reference sequence). Here the CDR3 DNA reads TGCAGTGCTGGGGGGGTGGGAACCGGAAACACCATATATTTT. Its protein is CSAGGVGTGNTIYF.

This clonotype was observed a handful of times. The V and J genes are TRBV25-1 and TRBJ1-1, with D maybe TRBD1 (6 bases). CDR1 MGHDK and CDR2 SYGVNS come from the germline V gene. V was cut by 5 bases and J by 0 bases, with 13 bases left in between. This CDR3 contains 15 residues. Written as DNA, the CDR3 is TGTGCCAGCAGTCTGACACAGGGACTGAACACTGAAGCTTTCTTT. Its protein product is CASSLTQGLNTEAFF.

This sequence joins TRBV6-1 and TRBJ2-7; possibly TRBD2 for D (5 bases). Per germline, CDR1 MNHNS and CDR2 SASEGT. Trimming removed 1 base at V and 6 bases at J, with 19 bases between. This CDR3 comprises 16 residues. The CDR3 loop reads CASSEDIGGGLREQYF. As DNA, the CDR3 is TGTGCCAGCAGTGAAGATATAGGAGGCGGATTGCGCGAGCAGTACTTC.

This chain joins TRBV10-3 and TRBJ2-2; no firm D call. V was shortened by 8 bases and J by 7 bases, with 14 bases between the two germline ends. CDR1 and CDR2 from the germline V gene are ENHRY and SYGVKD. The CDR3 runs to 13 residues. The CDR3 loop is CAICGSPGGELFF. The DNA for the CDR3 is TGTGCCATCTGTGGATCTCCAGGCGGGGAGCTGTTTTTT.

The chain couples TRBV7-8 to TRBJ2-5; 14 bases agree with TRBD2. The germline CDR1 and CDR2 sequences are SGHVS and FQNEAQ. The trim removed 4 bases at V and 5 bases at J, leaving 6 bases unmatched. The CDR3 consists of 16 residues. CDR3 protein: CASSSTSGGAGETQYF. The CDR3 nucleotides read TGTGCCAGCAGCTCGACTAGCGGGGGGGCGGGGGAGACCCAGTACTTC. Using reference TRBV7-8 and TRBJ2-5 for the parts outside the CDR3, the full variable domain is GAGVSQSPRYKVAKRGQDVALRCDPISGHVSLFWYQQALGQGPEFLTYFQNEAQLDKSGLPSDRFFAERPEGSVSTLKIQRTQQEDSAVYLCASSSTSGGAGETQYFGPGTRLLVL.

The V gene is TRBV27, the J gene TRBJ2-3, with no clear D. The germline V gene encodes CDR1 MNHEY and CDR2 SMNVEV (reference sequence). The V end was cut by 3 bases, the J end by 4 bases, with 14 bases between. The CDR3 loop spans 15 amino acids. The CDR3 bases are TGTGCCAGCAGTTTCAGTATAATTCTGGCAGATACGCAGTATTTT. This encodes CASSFSIILADTQYF.

This sequence joins TRBV7-6 and TRBJ2-5; 9 bases align to TRBD1. CDR1 is SGHVS, CDR2 FNYEAQ, per germline. This CDR3 has 14 residues. The J segment lost 5 bases and the V segment lost 1 base, leaving 2 bases of the junction unmatched. In DNA form, the CDR3 reads TGTGCCAGCAGCTTAGACGGGACAGGGGAGACCCAGTACTTC. Its protein product is CASSLDGTGETQYF.

The chain couples TRBV10-3 to TRBJ1-2; TRBD1 matches 8 bases. The CDR3 runs 15 residues. With V trimmed by 0 bases and J by 7 bases, 7 bases remained unmatched. The V gene's germline CDR1 is ENHRY and CDR2 SYGVKD. CDR3 nucleotide sequence: TGTGCCATCAGTGAGTCGACAGGGGCGGCCGGTGGCTACACCTTC. Its protein is CAISESTGAAGGYTF.

This chain uses TRBV29-1 with TRBJ2-3; D is unresolved. Trimming pared 3 bases from V and 7 bases from J, leaving 5 bases between. The CDR3 extends over 10 amino acids. CDR1 SQVTM and CDR2 ANQGSEA come from the germline V gene. DNA of the CDR3: TGCAGCGTTGAGGTGAATACGCAGTATTTT. The encoded protein is CSVEVNTQYF.

This chain uses TRBV20-1 with TRBJ2-7; 9 bases agree with TRBD1. Germline trimming cut 7 bases from V and 4 bases from J; bases unmatched to any gene: 8. The CDR3 length is 13 residues. The V gene's germline CDR1 is DFQATT and CDR2 SNEGSKA (reference sequence). CDR3 loop: CSVEQGAQYEQYF. CDR3 coding DNA: TGCAGTGTCGAACAGGGGGCCCAATACGAGCAGTACTTC.

Comments on this clonotype: One junction end does not reproduce the germline sequence, and a read error may be involved. V usage is TRBV9 and J usage is TRBJ2-5; D remains ambiguous. This CDR3 is built from 14 residues. CDR1 is SGDLS and CDR2 is YYNGEE in the germline V gene. Here the CDR3 reads CASSVGDISATQCF. In DNA form, the CDR3 reads TGTGCCAGCAGCGTAGGGGATATTAGTGCGACCCAGTGCTTC.

This clonotype was counted only a few times. J is TRBJ2-7 and V is TRBV29-1; D remains ambiguous. In germline, CDR1 is SQVTM, CDR2 ANQGSEA. The germline V and J ends were trimmed by 7 bases and 2 bases, with 15 bases remaining between them. This CDR3 spans 13 amino acids. CDR3 in DNA: TGCAGCGCTAGACAAGATCATACCTACGAGCAGTACTTC. Protein sequence: CSARQDHTYEQYF.

Worth noting for this clonotype: Compared with germline, one end of the junction differs, possibly owing to a read error. The V gene is TRBV27, the J gene TRBJ2-6; TRBD2 might be the D (5 bases). Germline values: CDR1 MNHEY, CDR2 SMNVEV (reference sequence). The CDR3 consists of 17 residues. CDR3 residues: CASKISVLSVGVNVLTF. The CDR3 coding sequence is TGTGCCAGCAAAATTTCGGTGCTATCCGTCGGGGTCAACGTCCTGACTTTC.

For this clonotype: One end of the junction varies from germline; a read error may be responsible. The chain links TRBV3-1 to TRBJ2-1; 7 bases agree with TRBD2. The CDR3 length is 12 residues. Germline assignment: CDR1 LGHDT and CDR2 YNNKEL (reference sequence). The CDR3 protein is CASSQVDGRPYF. CDR3 DNA: TGTGCCAGCAGCCAAGTTGACGGGAGGCCATACTTC.

The chain recombines TRBV11-1 with TRBJ2-7; 9 bases match TRBD1. From germline, CDR1 is SGHAT and CDR2 FQDESV (reference sequence). V shed 5 bases, J shed 4 bases, and the junction held 6 bases outside the gene matches. This CDR3 has 14 residues. CDR3 loop: CASSIYRGQYEQYF. The CDR3 DNA sequence: TGTGCCAGCAGCATCTACAGGGGGCAATACGAGCAGTACTTC. Supplemented by reference TRBV11-1 and TRBJ2-7, the full variable domain reads EAEVAQSPRYKITEKSQAVAFWCDPISGHATLYWYRQILGQGPELLVQFQDESVVDDSQLPKDRFSAERLKGVDSTLKIQPAELGDSAMYLCASSIYRGQYEQYFGPGTRLTVT.

This clonotype appeared a few times. DNA for the CDR3: TGTGCCAGCAGCCAATCGGACAGGGTATTCAATGAGCAGTTCTTC. This sequence encodes CASSQSDRVFNEQFF. The chain joins TRBV14 to TRBJ2-1, with 8 nucleotides matching TRBD1. Losses at the gene ends were 2 bases for V and 6 bases for J; bases not matched to a gene: 6. CDR1 SGHDN and CDR2 FVKESK come from the germline V gene. The CDR3 is 15 amino acids.

J is TRBJ2-5 and V is TRBV3-1, with D tentatively TRBD2 (5 bases). Germline assignment: CDR1 LGHDT and CDR2 YNNKEL (reference sequence). The CDR3 contains 14 residues. Trimming removed 5 bases from V and 5 bases from J, with 15 bases in between. CDR3 bases: TGTGCCAGCAGCTTCGCCGTGGCTAGCGAGACCCAGTACTTC. Translating it yields CASSFAVASETQYF.

Turning to this clonotype: The junction departs from germline at one end; a sequencing error may be responsible. The rearrangement uses TRBV29-1 and TRBJ1-2; D is possibly TRBD1 (5 bases). CDR1 and CDR2 (germline): SQVTM, ANQGSEA. The CDR3 runs to 14 residues. The CDR3 spells CSVEDRDRNTGHTF. In DNA form, the CDR3 reads TGCAGCGTTGAAGACAGGGATAGGAATACTGGCCACACCTTC.

This clonotype was counted a few times. The chain links TRBV6-1 to TRBJ2-2; D perhaps matches TRBD1 (6 bases). CDR3 size: 14 residues. V shed 6 bases and J shed 7 bases, with 15 bases lying between them. Germline V CDR1 and CDR2: MNHNS, SASEGT. CDR3 region: CASRRLQGYGELFF. The CDR3 region has the DNA TGTGCCAGCAGGAGATTACAGGGATACGGGGAGCTGTTTTTT.

This clonotype was seen more than once but under ten times. This rearrangement joins TRBV28 to TRBJ2-7, with TRBD2 identical over 14 bases. The J segment lost 3 bases and the V segment lost 5 bases, leaving 9 bases of the junction unmatched. The V gene's germline CDR1 is MDHEN and CDR2 SYDVKM. CDR3 length: 17 amino acids. The CDR3 loop reads CASSQGLAGEKSYEQYF. CDR3 DNA sequence: TGTGCCAGCAGTCAGGGACTAGCGGGAGAAAAAAGCTACGAGCAGTACTTC.